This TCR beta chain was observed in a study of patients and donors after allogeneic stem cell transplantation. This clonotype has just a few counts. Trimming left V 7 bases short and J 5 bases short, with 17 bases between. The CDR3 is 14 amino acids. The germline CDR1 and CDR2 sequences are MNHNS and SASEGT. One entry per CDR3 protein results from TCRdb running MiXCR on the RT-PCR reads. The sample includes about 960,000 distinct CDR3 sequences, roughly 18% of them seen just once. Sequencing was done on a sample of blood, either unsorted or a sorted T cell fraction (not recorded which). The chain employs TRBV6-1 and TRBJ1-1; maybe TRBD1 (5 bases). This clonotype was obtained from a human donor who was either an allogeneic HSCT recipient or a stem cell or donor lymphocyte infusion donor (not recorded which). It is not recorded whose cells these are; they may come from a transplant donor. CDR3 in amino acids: CASTPYRLGTEAFF. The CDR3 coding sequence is TGTGCCAGCACTCCCTACAGGCTAGGGACTGAAGCTTTCTTT.